These T cell receptor beta chains were read from a single sample in a study of Ad26.COV2.S vaccination and SARS-CoV-2 variants. Generated by immunoSEQ multiplex PCR, the TCRdb table keeps only in-frame clones and is missing some. The sample has about 370,000 clones; about 89% are singletons. The starting material was peripheral blood, obtained in a trial of Ad26.COV2.S vaccine versus placebo. The receptors derive from a person between 18 and 59 years old who received the Ad26.COV2.S COVID-19 vaccine or a placebo. Each CDR3 is given with its conserved first and last residue.

V gene	J gene	CDR3 protein
TRBV12-3/TRBV12-4	TRBJ2-1	CASSMGQNNEQFF
TRBV6-5	TRBJ2-1	CASSRNTGGEQFF
TRBV14	TRBJ2-5	CASSQLAGAGETQYF
TRBV14	TRBJ1-1	CASSQDRGTEAFF
TRBV2	TRBJ1-6	CASSVGRGNSPLHF
TRBV7-9	TRBJ2-5	CASSNQETQYF
TRBV2	TRBJ2-7	CASSTDRRGEQYF
TRBV19	TRBJ2-3	CASRPRGPLSTDTQYF
TRBV6-1	TRBJ2-3	CASSESIAGSTDTQYF
TRBV18	TRBJ1-3	CASSPPAGNTIYF
TRBV11-3	TRBJ1-2	CASSLEGAADGYTF
TRBV2	TRBJ2-1	CASSEPGLVSNEQFF
TRBV18	TRBJ2-7	CASSPDRGRNEQYF
TRBV11-1	TRBJ2-3	CASKPGGSGDTQYF
TRBV2	TRBJ2-2	CASSRLGAPGTGELFF
TRBV27	TRBJ2-2	CASSYGQGNTGELFF
TRBV7-5	TRBJ1-1	CVRSYPPGFKNTEAFF
TRBV6-5	TRBJ2-7	CATRDRGYEQYF
TRBV2	TRBJ2-7	CASSEGFEQYF
TRBV2	TRBJ2-2	CASSEDFVARELFF
TRBV5-4	TRBJ1-4	CASSLAAGEKLFF
TRBV2	TRBJ2-1	CASRTYNEQFF
TRBV6-5	TRBJ2-7	CATFTAHEQYF
TRBV3-1/TRBV3-2	TRBJ2-7	CASSFLPTSGGYEQYF
TRBV2	TRBJ2-7	CASSQRSGSYEQYF
TRBV11-3	TRBJ2-2	CASSLVGLYTGELFF
TRBV5-1	TRBJ1-4	CASSLGSSANEKLFF
TRBV3-1/TRBV3-2	TRBJ2-3	CASSQEASGSPDTQYF
TRBV6-5	TRBJ1-6	CASRDRLGNSPLHF
TRBV2	TRBJ2-5	CASRGGGAGGRQETQYF
TRBV23-1	TRBJ1-1	CASSQCPPTGTENTEAFF
TRBV28	TRBJ2-7	CASSLPGYEQYF
TRBV7-8	TRBJ2-7	CASSLGGLAGTYEQYF
TRBV6-5	TRBJ1-2	CASSTGTIGTF
TRBV6-2/TRBV6-3	TRBJ2-7	CASSYSPMGQGALYEQYF
TRBV28	TRBJ1-1	CASSSSPGANTEAFF
TRBV5-1	TRBJ2-3	CASSLSGTFSTDTQYF
TRBV2	TRBJ1-2	CASSGGQVYGYTF
TRBV9	TRBJ2-7	CASSVGVAGGYEQYF
TRBV21-1	TRBJ2-4	CASSKALRDSKNIQYF
TRBV23-1	TRBJ2-7	CASSQPGRYEQYF
TRBV18	TRBJ2-5	CASSPLSLAGVWETQYF
TRBV5-6	TRBJ2-7	CASSLKGFTYEQYF
TRBV3-1/TRBV3-2	TRBJ2-5	CASSQGTSGGGETQYF